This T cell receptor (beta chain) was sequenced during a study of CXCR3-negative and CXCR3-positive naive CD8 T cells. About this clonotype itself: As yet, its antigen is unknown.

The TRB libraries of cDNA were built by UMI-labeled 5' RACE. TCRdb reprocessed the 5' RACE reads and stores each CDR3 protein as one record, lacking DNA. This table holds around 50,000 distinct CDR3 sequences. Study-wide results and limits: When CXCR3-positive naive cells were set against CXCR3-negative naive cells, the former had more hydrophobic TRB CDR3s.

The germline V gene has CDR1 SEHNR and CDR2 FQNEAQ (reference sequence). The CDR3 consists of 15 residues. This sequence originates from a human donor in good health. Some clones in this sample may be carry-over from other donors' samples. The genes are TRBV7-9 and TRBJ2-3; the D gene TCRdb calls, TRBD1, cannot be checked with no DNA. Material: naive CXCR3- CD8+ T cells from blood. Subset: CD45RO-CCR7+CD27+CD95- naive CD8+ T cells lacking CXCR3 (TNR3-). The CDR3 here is CASSSRQGHADTQYF.